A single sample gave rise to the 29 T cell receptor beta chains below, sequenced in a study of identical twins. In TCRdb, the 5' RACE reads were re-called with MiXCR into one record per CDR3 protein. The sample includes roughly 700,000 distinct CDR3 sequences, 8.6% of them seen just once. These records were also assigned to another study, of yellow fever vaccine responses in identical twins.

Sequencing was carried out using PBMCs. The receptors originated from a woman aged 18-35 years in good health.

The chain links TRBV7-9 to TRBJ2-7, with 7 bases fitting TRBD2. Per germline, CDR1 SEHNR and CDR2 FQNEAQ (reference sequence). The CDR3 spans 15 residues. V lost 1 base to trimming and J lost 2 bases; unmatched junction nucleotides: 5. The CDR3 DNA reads TGTGCCAGCAGCTTAGTAGGGCTAGCGGCCTACGAGCAGTACTTC. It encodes CASSLVGLAAYEQYF.

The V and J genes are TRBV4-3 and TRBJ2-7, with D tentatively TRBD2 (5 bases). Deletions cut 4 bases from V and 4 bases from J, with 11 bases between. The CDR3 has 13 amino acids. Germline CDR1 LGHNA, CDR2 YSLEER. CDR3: CASSPTIWYEQYF. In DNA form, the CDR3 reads TGCGCCAGCAGCCCGACTATTTGGTACGAGCAGTACTTC.

The CDR3 coding sequence is TGTGCCAGCAGCGTAGAGGGCGGGGGGGCCACAGATACGCAGTATTTT. Translating gives CASSVEGGGATDTQYF. The V call is TRBV9, the J call TRBJ2-3; 9 bases are a match to TRBD2. The CDR3 has 16 amino acids. Trimming took 0 bases from V and 2 from J; bases not matched to a gene: 4. Germline CDR1 reads SGDLS; CDR2 reads YYNGEE.

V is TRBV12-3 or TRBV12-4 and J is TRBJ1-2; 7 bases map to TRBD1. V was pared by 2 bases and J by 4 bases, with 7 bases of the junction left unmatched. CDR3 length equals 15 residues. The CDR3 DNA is TGTGCCAGCAGTTTATATGACAGGGACCCCTATGGCTACACCTTC. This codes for CASSLYDRDPYGYTF.

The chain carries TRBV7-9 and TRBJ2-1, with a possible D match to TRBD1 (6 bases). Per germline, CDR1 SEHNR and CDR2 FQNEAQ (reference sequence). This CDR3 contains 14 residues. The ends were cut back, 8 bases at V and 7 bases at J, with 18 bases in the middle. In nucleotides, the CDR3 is TGTGCCAGCCGACAGGAGAGTTGGGGGAATGAGCAGTTCTTC. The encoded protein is CASRQESWGNEQFF.

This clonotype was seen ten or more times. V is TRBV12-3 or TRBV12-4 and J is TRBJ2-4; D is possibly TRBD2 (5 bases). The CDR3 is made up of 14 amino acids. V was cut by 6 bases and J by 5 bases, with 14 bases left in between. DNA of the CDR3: TGTGCCAGCAGCCTTACGGGGTCAGAAAACATTCAGTACTTC. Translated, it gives CASSLTGSENIQYF.

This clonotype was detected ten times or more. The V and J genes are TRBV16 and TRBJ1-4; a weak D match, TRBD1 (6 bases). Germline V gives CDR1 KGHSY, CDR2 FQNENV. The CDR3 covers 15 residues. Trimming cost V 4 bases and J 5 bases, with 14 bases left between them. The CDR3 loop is CASSLSRGRNEKLFF. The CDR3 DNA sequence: TGTGCCAGCAGCCTCTCCCGGGGGCGGAATGAAAAACTGTTTTTT. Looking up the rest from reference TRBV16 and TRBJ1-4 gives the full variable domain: GEEVAQTPKHLVRGEGQKAKLYCAPIKGHSYVFWYQQVLKNEFKFLISFQNENVFDETGMPKERFSAKCLPNSPCSLEIQATKLEDSAVYFCASSLSRGRNEKLFFGSGTQLSVL.

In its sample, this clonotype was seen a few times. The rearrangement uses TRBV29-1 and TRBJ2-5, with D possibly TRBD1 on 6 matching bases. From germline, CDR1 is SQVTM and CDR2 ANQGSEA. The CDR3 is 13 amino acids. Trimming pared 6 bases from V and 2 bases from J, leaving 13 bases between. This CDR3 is CSVRRTEQETQYF. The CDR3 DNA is TGCAGCGTCCGACGGACAGAACAAGAGACCCAGTACTTC. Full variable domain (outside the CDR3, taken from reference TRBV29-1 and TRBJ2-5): SAVISQKPSRDICQRGTSLTIQCQVDSQVTMMFWYRQQPGQSLTLIATANQGSEATYESGFVIDKFPISRPNLTFSTLTVSNMSPEDSSIYLCSVRRTEQETQYFGPGTRLLVL.

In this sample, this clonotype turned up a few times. The CDR3 DNA follows: TGTGCCAGCAGCTCGAGGACTAGCGGGAATGCCTACGAGCAGTACTTC. Its protein is CASSSRTSGNAYEQYF. The chain combines TRBV7-9 with TRBJ2-7, with TRBD2 identical over 12 bases. CDR3 length equals 16 residues. CDR1 is SEHNR, CDR2 FQNEAQ, per germline (reference sequence). V shed 4 bases and J 2 bases; nucleotides not matched to a gene: 6.

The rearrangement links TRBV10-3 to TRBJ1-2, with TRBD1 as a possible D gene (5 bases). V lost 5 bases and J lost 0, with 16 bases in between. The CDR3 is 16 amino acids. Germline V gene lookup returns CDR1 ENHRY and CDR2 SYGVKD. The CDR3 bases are TGTGCCATCAGTCCGAGGTCGGACACCGCTAACTATGGCTACACCTTC. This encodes CAISPRSDTANYGYTF.

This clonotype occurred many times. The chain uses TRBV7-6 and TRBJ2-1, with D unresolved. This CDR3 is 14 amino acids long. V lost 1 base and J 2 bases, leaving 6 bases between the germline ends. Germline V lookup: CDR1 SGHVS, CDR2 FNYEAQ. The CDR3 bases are TGTGCCAGCAGCTTAGAAGGTCCCTACAATGAGCAGTTCTTC. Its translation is CASSLEGPYNEQFF. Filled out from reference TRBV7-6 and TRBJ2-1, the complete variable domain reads GAGVSQSPRYKVTKRGQDVALRCDPISGHVSLYWYRQALGQGPEFLTYFNYEAQQDKSGLPNDRFSAERPEGSISTLTIQRTEQRDSAMYRCASSLEGPYNEQFFGPGTRLTVL.

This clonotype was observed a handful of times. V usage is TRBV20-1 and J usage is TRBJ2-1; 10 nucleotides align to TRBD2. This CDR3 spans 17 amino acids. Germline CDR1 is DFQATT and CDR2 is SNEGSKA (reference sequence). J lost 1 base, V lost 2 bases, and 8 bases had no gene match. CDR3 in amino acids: CSARSSTSGVSYNEQFF. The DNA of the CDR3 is TGCAGTGCTAGAAGTAGTACTAGCGGGGTTTCCTACAATGAGCAGTTCTTC.

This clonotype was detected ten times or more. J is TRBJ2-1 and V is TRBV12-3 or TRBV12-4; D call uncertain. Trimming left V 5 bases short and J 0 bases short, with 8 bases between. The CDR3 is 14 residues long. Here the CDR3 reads CASSGRSSYNEQFF. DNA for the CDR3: TGTGCCAGCAGTGGTCGGTCCTCCTACAATGAGCAGTTCTTC.

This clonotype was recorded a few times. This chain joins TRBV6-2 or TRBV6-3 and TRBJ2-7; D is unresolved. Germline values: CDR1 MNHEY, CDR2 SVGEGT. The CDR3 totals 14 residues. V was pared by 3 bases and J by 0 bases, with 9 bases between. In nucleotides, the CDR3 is TGTGCCAGCAGTTATCGGCCAGCCTCCTACGAGCAGTACTTC. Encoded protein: CASSYRPASYEQYF.

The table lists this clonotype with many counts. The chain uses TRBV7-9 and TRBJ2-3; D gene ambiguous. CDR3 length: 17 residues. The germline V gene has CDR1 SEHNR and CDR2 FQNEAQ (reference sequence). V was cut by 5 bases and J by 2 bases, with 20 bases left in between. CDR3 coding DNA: TGTGCCAGCAGCGCCCCAAACCTAGGACCCGCCACAGATACGCAGTATTTT. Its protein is CASSAPNLGPATDTQYF. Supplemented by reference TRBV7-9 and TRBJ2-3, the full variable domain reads DTGVSQNPRHKITKRGQNVTFRCDPISEHNRLYWYRQTLGQGPEFLTYFQNEAQLEKSRLLSDRFSAERPKGSFSTLEIQRTEQGDSAMYLCASSAPNLGPATDTQYFGPGTRLTVL.

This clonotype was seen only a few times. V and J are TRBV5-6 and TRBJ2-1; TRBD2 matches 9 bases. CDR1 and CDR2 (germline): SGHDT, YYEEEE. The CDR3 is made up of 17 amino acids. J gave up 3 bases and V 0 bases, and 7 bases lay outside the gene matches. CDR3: CASSLVGRAGGYNEQFF. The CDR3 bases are TGTGCCAGCAGCTTGGTTGGACGAGCGGGGGGCTACAATGAGCAGTTCTTC.

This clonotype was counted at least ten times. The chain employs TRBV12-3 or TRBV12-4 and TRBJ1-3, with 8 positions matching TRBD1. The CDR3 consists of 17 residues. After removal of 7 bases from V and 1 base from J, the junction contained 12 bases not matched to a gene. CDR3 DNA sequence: TGTGCCAGCACCAAACTGACAGGGGTTCAGTCTGGAAACACCATATATTTT. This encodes CASTKLTGVQSGNTIYF.

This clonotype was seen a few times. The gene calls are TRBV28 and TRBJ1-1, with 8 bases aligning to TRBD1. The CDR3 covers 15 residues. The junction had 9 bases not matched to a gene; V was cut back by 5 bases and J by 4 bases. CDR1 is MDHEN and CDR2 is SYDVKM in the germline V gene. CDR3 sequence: CASSRQGAGGTEAFF. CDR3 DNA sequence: TGTGCCAGCAGTCGGCAGGGGGCGGGAGGCACTGAAGCTTTCTTT. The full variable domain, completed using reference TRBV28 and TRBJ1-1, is DVKVTQSSRYLVKRTGEKVFLECVQDMDHENMFWYRQDPGLGLRLIYFSYDVKMKEKGDIPEGYSVSREKKERFSLILESASTNQTSMYLCASSRQGAGGTEAFFGQGTRLTVV.

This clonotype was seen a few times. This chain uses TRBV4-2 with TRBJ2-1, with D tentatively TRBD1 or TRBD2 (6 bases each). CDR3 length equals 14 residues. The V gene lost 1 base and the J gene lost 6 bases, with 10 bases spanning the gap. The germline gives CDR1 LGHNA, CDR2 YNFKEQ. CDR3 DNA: TGTGCCAGCAGCCAAGGGTCGGGGGCCAATGAGCAGTTCTTC. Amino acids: CASSQGSGANEQFF.

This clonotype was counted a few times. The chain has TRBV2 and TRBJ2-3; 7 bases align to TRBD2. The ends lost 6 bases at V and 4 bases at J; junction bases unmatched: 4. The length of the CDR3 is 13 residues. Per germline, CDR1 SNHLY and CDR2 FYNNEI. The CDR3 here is CASSREAPDTQYF. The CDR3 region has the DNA TGTGCCAGCAGCCGGGAGGCCCCAGATACGCAGTATTTT.

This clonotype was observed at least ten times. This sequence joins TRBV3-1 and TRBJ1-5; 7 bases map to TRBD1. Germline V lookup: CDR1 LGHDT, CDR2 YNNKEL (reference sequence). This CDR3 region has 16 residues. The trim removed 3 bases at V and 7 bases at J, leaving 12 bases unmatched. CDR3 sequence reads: CASSQTETGASQPQHF. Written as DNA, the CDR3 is TGTGCCAGCAGCCAGACGGAAACAGGGGCGAGCCAGCCCCAGCATTTT. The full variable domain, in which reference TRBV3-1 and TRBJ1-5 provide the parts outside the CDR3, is DTAVSQTPKYLVTQMGNDKSIKCEQNLGHDTMYWYKQDSKKFLKIMFSYNNKELIINETVPNRFSPKSPDKAHLNLHINSLELGDSAVYFCASSQTETGASQPQHFGDGTRLSIL.

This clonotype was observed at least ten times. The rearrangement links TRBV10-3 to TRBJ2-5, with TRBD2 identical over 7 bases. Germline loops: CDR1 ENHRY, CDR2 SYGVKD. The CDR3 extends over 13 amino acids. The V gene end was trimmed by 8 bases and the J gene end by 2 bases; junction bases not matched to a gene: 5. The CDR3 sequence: CAIGGGIQETQYF. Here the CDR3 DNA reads TGTGCCATCGGGGGGGGGATACAAGAGACCCAGTACTTC.

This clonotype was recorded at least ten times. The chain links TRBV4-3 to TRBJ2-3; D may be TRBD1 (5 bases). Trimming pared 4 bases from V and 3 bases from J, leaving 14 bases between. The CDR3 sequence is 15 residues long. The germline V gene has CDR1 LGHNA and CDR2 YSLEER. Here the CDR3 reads CASSLTRRQTDTQYF. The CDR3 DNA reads TGCGCCAGCAGCCTCACAAGGCGACAGACAGATACGCAGTATTTT.

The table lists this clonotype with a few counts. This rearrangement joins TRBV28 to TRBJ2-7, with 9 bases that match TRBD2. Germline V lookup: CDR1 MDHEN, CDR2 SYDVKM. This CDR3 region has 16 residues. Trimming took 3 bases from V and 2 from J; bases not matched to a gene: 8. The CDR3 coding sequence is TGTGCCAGCAGTTTTGGTGGACTAGCGACAGCCTACGAGCAGTACTTC. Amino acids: CASSFGGLATAYEQYF.

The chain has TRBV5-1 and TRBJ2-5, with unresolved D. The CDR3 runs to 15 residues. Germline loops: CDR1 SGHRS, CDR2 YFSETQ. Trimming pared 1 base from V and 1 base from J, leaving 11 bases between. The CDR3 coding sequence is TGCGCCAGCAGCTTGTACCCAGCCCGCCAAGAGACCCAGTACTTC. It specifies CASSLYPARQETQYF.

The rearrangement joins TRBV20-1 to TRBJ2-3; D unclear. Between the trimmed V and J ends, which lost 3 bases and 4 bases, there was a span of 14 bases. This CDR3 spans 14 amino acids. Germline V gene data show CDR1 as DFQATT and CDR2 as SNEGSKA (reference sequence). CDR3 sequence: CSASDFGVADTQYF. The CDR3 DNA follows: TGCAGTGCTAGCGACTTTGGGGTTGCAGATACGCAGTATTTT.

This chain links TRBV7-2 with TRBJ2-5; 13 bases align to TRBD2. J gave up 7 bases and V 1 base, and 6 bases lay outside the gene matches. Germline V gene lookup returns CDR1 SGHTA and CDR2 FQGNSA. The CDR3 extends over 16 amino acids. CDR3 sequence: CASSLDPGLAGLTQYF. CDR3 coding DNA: TGTGCCAGCAGCTTAGACCCGGGACTAGCGGGATTGACCCAGTACTTC. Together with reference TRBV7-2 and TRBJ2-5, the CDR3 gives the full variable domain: GAGVSQSPSNKVTEKGKDVELRCDPISGHTALYWYRQSLGQGLEFLIYFQGNSAPDKSGLPSDRFSAERTGGSVSTLTIQRTQQEDSAVYLCASSLDPGLAGLTQYFGPGTRLLVL.

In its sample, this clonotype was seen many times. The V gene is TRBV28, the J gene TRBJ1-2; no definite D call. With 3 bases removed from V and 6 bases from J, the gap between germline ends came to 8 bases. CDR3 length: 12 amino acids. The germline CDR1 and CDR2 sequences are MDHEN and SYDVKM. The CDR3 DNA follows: TGTGCCAGCAGTTTTAGGCCGGATGGCTACACCTTC. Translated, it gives CASSFRPDGYTF.

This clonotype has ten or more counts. The chain's CDR3 is CASSSPGLDNEQFF. The CDR3 nucleotides read TGTGCCAGCAGTTCTCCAGGGCTGGACAATGAGCAGTTCTTC. The chain uses TRBV12-3 or TRBV12-4 and TRBJ2-1; possible D gene TRBD1, 5 bases. Trimming removed 4 bases from V and 5 bases from J, with 12 bases in between. This CDR3 is 14 amino acids long.